This T cell receptor (beta chain) comes out of a study of siplizumab effects on memory and regulatory T cells. Looked up from germline, CDR1 is SGHVS and CDR2 is FQNEAQ. This CDR3 region has 14 residues. With 2 bases removed from V and 8 bases from J, the gap between germline ends came to 13 bases. Profiling relied on immunoSEQ multiplex PCR, and the TCRdb table lists in-frame clones only, not all of them. The sample includes approximately 70,000 clones, roughly nine tenths of them seen just once. The source of this sequence is a human donor in good health. This chain connects TRBV7-8 to TRBJ2-1, with D unresolved. Material: CD8+ T cells sorted from blood. The CDR3 region is CASSLSAQHDEQFF. The CDR3 DNA is TGTGCCAGCAGCTTATCCGCCCAGCACGATGAGCAGTTCTTC.